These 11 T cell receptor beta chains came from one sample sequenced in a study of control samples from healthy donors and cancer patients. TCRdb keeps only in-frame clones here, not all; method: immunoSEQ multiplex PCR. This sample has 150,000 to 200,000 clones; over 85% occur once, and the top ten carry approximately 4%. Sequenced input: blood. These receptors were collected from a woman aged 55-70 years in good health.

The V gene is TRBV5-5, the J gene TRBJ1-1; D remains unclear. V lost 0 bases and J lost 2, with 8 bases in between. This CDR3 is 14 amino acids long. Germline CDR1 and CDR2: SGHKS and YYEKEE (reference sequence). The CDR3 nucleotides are TGTGCCAGCAGCTTGGGGGAGATCAACACTGAAGCTTTCTTT. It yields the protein CASSLGEINTEAFF.

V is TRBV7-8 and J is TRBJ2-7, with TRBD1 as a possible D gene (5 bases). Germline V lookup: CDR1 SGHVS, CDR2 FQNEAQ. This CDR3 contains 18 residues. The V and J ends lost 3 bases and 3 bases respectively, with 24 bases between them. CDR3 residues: CASSLISGLSNSYYEQYF. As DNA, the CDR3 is TGTGCCAGCAGCTTGATTTCAGGGCTCTCTAACTCCTACTACGAGCAGTACTTC.

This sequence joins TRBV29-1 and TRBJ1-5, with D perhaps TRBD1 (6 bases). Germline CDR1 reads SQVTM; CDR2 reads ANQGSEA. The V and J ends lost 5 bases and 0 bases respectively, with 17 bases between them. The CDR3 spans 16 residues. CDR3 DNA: TGCAGCGTTCAGACAGGTGGGGCGTATAGCAATCAGCCCCAGCATTTT. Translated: CSVQTGGAYSNQPQHF.

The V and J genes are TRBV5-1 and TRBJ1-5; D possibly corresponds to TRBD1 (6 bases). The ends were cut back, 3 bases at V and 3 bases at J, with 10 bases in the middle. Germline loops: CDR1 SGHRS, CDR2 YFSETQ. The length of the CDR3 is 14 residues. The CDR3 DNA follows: TGCGCCAGCAGCTCCGGACAGCCCAATCAGCCCCAGCATTTT. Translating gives CASSSGQPNQPQHF.

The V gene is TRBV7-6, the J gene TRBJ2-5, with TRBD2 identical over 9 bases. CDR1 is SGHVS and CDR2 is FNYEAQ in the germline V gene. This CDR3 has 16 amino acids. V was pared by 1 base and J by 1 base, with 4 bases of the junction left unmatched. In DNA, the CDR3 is TGTGCCAGCAGCTTAGTACGGCGGGGGGGCCAAGAGACCCAGTACTTC. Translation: CASSLVRRGGQETQYF.

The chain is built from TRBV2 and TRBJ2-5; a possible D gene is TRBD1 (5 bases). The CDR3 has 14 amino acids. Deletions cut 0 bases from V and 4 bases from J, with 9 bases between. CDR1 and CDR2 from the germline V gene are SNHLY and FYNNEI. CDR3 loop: CASSEAGVAETQYF. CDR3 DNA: TGTGCCAGCAGTGAAGCAGGGGTCGCAGAGACCCAGTACTTC.

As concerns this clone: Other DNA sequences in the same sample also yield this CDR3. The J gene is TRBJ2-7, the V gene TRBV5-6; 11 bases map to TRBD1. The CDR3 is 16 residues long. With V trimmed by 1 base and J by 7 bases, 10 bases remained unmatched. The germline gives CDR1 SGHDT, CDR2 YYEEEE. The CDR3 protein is CASSLTGTGGRGEQYF. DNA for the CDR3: TGTGCCAGCAGCTTGACCGGGACAGGGGGTCGAGGGGAGCAGTACTTC.

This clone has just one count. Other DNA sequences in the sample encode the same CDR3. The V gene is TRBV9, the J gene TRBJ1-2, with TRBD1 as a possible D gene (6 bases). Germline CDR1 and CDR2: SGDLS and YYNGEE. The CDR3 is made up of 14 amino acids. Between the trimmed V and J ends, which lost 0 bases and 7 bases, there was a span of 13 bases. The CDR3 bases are TGTGCCAGCAGCGTAGAATGGGGGGCGGGTGGCTACACCTTC. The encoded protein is CASSVEWGAGGYTF.

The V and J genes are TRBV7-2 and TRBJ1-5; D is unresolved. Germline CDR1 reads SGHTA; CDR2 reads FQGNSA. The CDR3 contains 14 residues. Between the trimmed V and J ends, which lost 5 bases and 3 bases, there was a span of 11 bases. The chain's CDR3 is CASSQGNFNQPQHF. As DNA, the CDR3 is TGTGCCAGCAGCCAAGGGAATTTCAATCAGCCCCAGCATTTT.

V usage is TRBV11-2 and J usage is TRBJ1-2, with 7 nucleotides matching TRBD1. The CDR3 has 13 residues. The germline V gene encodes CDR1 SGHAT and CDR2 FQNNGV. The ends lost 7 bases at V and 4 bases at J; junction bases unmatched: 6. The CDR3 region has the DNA TGTGCCAGCAACTCGGGACAGCCCTATGGCTACACCTTC. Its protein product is CASNSGQPYGYTF.

The CDR3 reads CASSPGTNSNQPQHF. The CDR3 DNA reads TGTGCCAGCAGCCCTGGGACAAATAGCAATCAGCCCCAGCATTTT. This sequence joins TRBV7-2 and TRBJ1-5, with D maybe TRBD1 (6 bases). Trimming pared 5 bases from V and 0 bases from J, leaving 11 bases between. CDR3 length: 15 amino acids. Germline V CDR1 and CDR2: SGHTA, FQGNSA.